This paragraph reports one T cell receptor (beta chain). The data are from a study of cytomegalovirus exposure and HLA in healthy donors. Study in general: In a previous analysis, 120 million or so unique TCR beta sequences were found from approximately 180 million T cells.

Amplification used 60 Vbeta primers and 13 Jbeta primers. The repertoire was sequenced with immunoSEQ multiplex PCR; TCRdb's copy has only in-frame clones and lacks some. The sample includes over 70,000 clones, about 84% of them seen just once. The sequenced material came from PBMCs. The clonotype originates from a young man in good health and CMV-seronegative.

CDR3: CASTQQGAAEAFF. The CDR3, as DNA: TGTGCCAGCACCCAACAGGGGGCGGCTGAAGCTTTCTTT. The chain employs TRBV6-1 and TRBJ1-1; TRBD1 agrees at 9 bases. Germline V CDR1 and CDR2: MNHNS, SASEGT. The CDR3 has 13 residues. J lost 6 bases, V lost 7 bases, and 6 bases had no gene match.